A selection of T cell receptor beta chains follows, all from one sample in a study of cytomegalovirus exposure and HLA in healthy donors. The assay was immunoSEQ multiplex PCR, and TCRdb's table has in-frame clones only and misses some. Seen here are about 150,000 clones, about 72% observed once, and the top ten hold approximately 2.1%. The sample comprised PBMCs. These receptors all come from a man in his forties in good health and CMV-seronegative. CDR3s include the opening cysteine and the closing phenylalanine or tryptophan. D genes are given only for firm matches. The size of a clone is reported for some rows only, either as once, few or many, or as a class for expanded clones.

j_call | clone_size | v_call | d_call | cdr3_nt | cdr3_aa
TRBJ1-1 | NA | TRBV11-2 | NA | TGTGCCAGCAGCTGGAGGGGAGAGGGGACGGGAGCTTTCTTT | CASSWRGEGTGAFF
TRBJ2-3 | NA | TRBV28 | TRBD2 | TGTGCCAGCCGGTGGAGCGGGAGGGGCACAGATACGCAGTATTTT | CASRWSGRGTDTQYF
TRBJ2-1 | NA | TRBV2 | NA | TGTGCCAGCAGCCAAGAGAGGTGGGACAATGAGCAGTTCTTC | CASSQERWDNEQFF
TRBJ1-1 | NA | TRBV11-3 | NA | TGTGCCAGCAGCCCCGGGACACTGGGGAGTACTGAAGCTTTCTTT | CASSPGTLGSTEAFF
TRBJ2-2 | NA | TRBV19 | NA | TGTGCCAGTAGTATTATGGGCAGAACCTCGAACACCGGGGAGCTGTTTTTT | CASSIMGRTSNTGELFF
TRBJ1-2 | once | TRBV6-5 | NA | TGTGCCAGCAGTTACTCGAACCTCAGGGGTGGCTACACCTTC | CASSYSNLRGGYTF
TRBJ1-2 | NA | TRBV5-4 | NA | TGTGCCAGCAGCAAGGAGCGGTGGGGCTACACCTTC | CASSKERWGYTF
TRBJ2-3 | NA | TRBV30 | TRBD1 | TGTGCCTGGATAAAAACAGGGGGCGGTCGCCTCACAGATACGCAGTATTTT | CAWIKTGGGRLTDTQYF
TRBJ1-2 | NA | TRBV7-9 | NA | TGTGCCAGCAGCTTAACGGGATCGGGGAGTGGCTACACCTTC | CASSLTGSGSGYTF
TRBJ1-6 | NA | TRBV6-5 | TRBD1 | TGTGCCACCCTGAGAACAGGGGAGAATTCACCCCTCCACTTT | CATLRTGENSPLHF
TRBJ2-2 | NA | TRBV6-1 | NA | TGTGCCAGCAGTGAAAATAGCGGTAACACCGGGGAGCTGTTTTTT | CASSENSGNTGELFF
TRBJ1-2 | NA | TRBV6-5 | TRBD1 | TGTGCCAGCAGACTCAGGGGGAATAGGTATGGCTACCCCTTC | CASRLRGNRYGYPF
TRBJ1-1 | NA | TRBV7-9 | NA | TGTGCCAGCAGCCGGGAAGGTGGGCGGACTGAAGCTTTCTTT | CASSREGGRTEAFF
TRBJ2-1 | NA | TRBV4-1 | NA | TGCGCCAGCAGCCCTTACAAAGCGGCCGGGGTCGACAATGAGCAGTTCTTC | CASSPYKAAGVDNEQFF
TRBJ1-1 | once | TRBV7-3 | TRBD1 | TGTGCCAGCGGAAGAACAGGGGACACTGAAGCTTTCTTT | CASGRTGDTEAFF
TRBJ2-1 | NA | TRBV4-3 | TRBD2 | TGCGCCAGCAGCCAAGGACTAGCGGAGAATGAGCAGTTCTTC | CASSQGLAENEQFF
TRBJ2-2 | NA | TRBV28 | TRBD1 | TGTGCCAGCACCCGGGACAGGGTCCTTCCCGGGGAGCTGTTTTTT | CASTRDRVLPGELFF
TRBJ2-5 | NA | TRBV6-1 | NA | TGTGCCAGCACCCAGCAGGCGCAAGAGACCCAGTACTTC | CASTQQAQETQYF
TRBJ1-1 | NA | TRBV10-1 | NA | TGCGCCAGCAGTGACTTGGACAGCGCTGAAGCTTTCTTT | CASSDLDSAEAFF
TRBJ2-5 | NA | TRBV9 | TRBD2 | TGTGCCAGCAGCGTAGGGGCTAGCGGGGGGGCCGACCAAGAGACCCAGTACTTC | CASSVGASGGADQETQYF
TRBJ1-2 | NA | TRBV1 | NA | TGCACCAGCAGCCCCATCGGTCCCGGCTACACCTTC | CTSSPIGPGYTF
TRBJ2-2 | NA | TRBV5-1 | TRBD2 | TGCGCCAGCAGCTGGTCTAGCGGGGGGAACACCGGGGAGCTGTTTTTT | CASSWSSGGNTGELFF
TRBJ1-5 | NA | TRBV6-1 | NA | TGTGCCAGCAGTGAAGGGGGAGACAATCAGCCCCAGCATTTT | CASSEGGDNQPQHF
TRBJ2-7 | NA | TRBV13 | NA | TGTGCCAGCAGCCTACCGACTAGACCGTACGAGCAGTACTTC | CASSLPTRPYEQYF
TRBJ2-7 | NA | TRBV6-5 | NA | TGTGCCAGCAGTTACGTTTCCGGTTCCTACGAGCAGTACTTC | CASSYVSGSYEQYF
TRBJ1-1 | NA | TRBV28 | NA | TGTGCCAGCAGCCTAATGAACACTGAAGCTTTCTTT | CASSLMNTEAFF
TRBJ1-5 | few | TRBV30 | TRBD1 | TGTGCCTGGAACGGACAGGGTAATGGGCCCCAGCATTTT | CAWNGQGNGPQHF
TRBJ2-5 | NA | TRBV4-3 | NA | TGCGCCAGCACCTACGCTTGGAGAGCAGGGTGGGTCCCAGAGACCCAGTACTTC | CASTYAWRAGWVPETQYF
TRBJ2-7 | NA | TRBV6-5 | TRBD1 | TGTGCCAGCAGTTTGGGACAGGGCTACGAGCAGTACTTC | CASSLGQGYEQYF
TRBJ1-1 | NA | TRBV5-4 | TRBD1 | TGTGCCAGCAGCCGGGGGGGGACAGGGAGGAACACTGAAGCTTTCTTT | CASSRGGTGRNTEAFF
TRBJ1-1 | NA | TRBV2 | NA | TGTGCCAGCATTTTGACTCGCCCGAACACTGAAGCTTTCTTT | CASILTRPNTEAFF
TRBJ1-1 | NA | TRBV19 | TRBD1 | TGTGCCAGTTCGTCACCAAGGGACAGAGGTAGTTTAGCTTTCTTT | CASSSPRDRGSLAFF
TRBJ2-7 | NA | TRBV6-5 | TRBD2 | TGTGCCAGCAGTTACTTTCCGACTAGCGGCTACGAGCAGTACTTC | CASSYFPTSGYEQYF
TRBJ2-7 | NA | TRBV6-5 | NA | TGTGCCAGCAGTTATCAACAGGGATCCTACGAGCAGTACTTC | CASSYQQGSYEQYF
TRBJ1-5 | NA | TRBV6-5 | NA | TGTGCCAGCAGTTACTCGATGGGGGCAGGGCCCCAGCATTTT | CASSYSMGAGPQHF
TRBJ2-7 | NA | TRBV20-1 | NA | TGCAGTGCTGTTGGACTGGGCGAGCAGTACTTC | CSAVGLGEQYF
TRBJ2-2 | NA | TRBV7-2 | NA | TGTGCCAGCAGCTTAACTTCCCGAGTTAGGGAGCTGTTTTTT | CASSLTSRVRELFF
TRBJ2-1 | NA | TRBV5-1 | NA | TGCGCCAGCAGCTTGGGACAGGCGGGCTACAATGAGCAGTTCTTC | CASSLGQAGYNEQFF
TRBJ1-5 | NA | TRBV21-1 | NA | TGTGCCAGCAGCAACAAAACCGGGACAGATAGCAATCAGCCCCAGCATTTT | CASSNKTGTDSNQPQHF
TRBJ1-5 | NA | TRBV2 | NA | TGTGCCAGCAGCGACGGCCAGGGGTTTTATAGCAATCAGCCCCAGCATTTT | CASSDGQGFYSNQPQHF
TRBJ1-5 | NA | TRBV28 | NA | TGTGCCAGCAGCCACCTTCGGGGTCTAAAGCCCCAGCATTTT | CASSHLRGLKPQHF
TRBJ2-5 | NA | TRBV5-6 | TRBD2 | TGTGCCAGCAGCTTGGCCCTCGGGAGGACCACAGATCTCGGGGGGACCCAGTACTTC | CASSLALGRTTDLGGTQYF
TRBJ1-1 | NA | TRBV5-4 | NA | TGTGCCAGCAGCCCTACGGAAGGGGGCACTGAAGCTTTCTTT | CASSPTEGGTEAFF
TRBJ1-2 | NA | TRBV6-5 | NA | TGTGCCAGCACCCCGACAGGCTTCTATGGCTACCCCTTC | CASTPTGFYGYPF
TRBJ2-5 | once | TRBV4-1 | NA | TGCGCCAGCAGCCAGGCCCCGGGGGAGACCCAGTACTTC | CASSQAPGETQYF
TRBJ1-1 | NA | TRBV5-1 | NA | TGCGCCAGCAGCTTGGACCTTCGGGAGAACACTGAAGCTTTCTTT | CASSLDLRENTEAFF
TRBJ2-1 | NA | TRBV4-3 | TRBD2 | TGCGCCAGCAGCCAGGGACTAGCGGGAGAGTGGGGTGAGCAGTTCTTC | CASSQGLAGEWGEQFF
TRBJ2-2 | few | TRBV10-1 | NA | TGCGCCAGCATGTCCGGTACGAACACCGGGGAGCTGTTTTTT | CASMSGTNTGELFF
TRBJ1-1 | few | TRBV28 | TRBD1 | TGTGCCAGCAGGTCGGACAGGCGGACTGAAGCTTTCTTT | CASRSDRRTEAFF
TRBJ2-7 | NA | TRBV10-3 | NA | TGTGCCATCAGTGAGGGGCTGGCAAGCTCCTACGAGCAGTACTTC | CAISEGLASSYEQYF
TRBJ2-1 | few | TRBV6-5 | TRBD2 | TGTGCCAGCAGCCAAGGACTAGGGGCCTACAATGAGCAGTTCTTC | CASSQGLGAYNEQFF
TRBJ2-2 | NA | TRBV6-1 | TRBD1 | TGTGCCACCCACTCCACGAGGGGGCTTGGCGGGGAGCTGTTTTTT | CATHSTRGLGGELFF
TRBJ2-5 | NA | TRBV13 | NA | TGTGCCAGCAGCTTATGGACAGTTCAAGAGACCCAGTACTTC | CASSLWTVQETQYF